One sample yielded the 15 T cell receptor beta chains listed below, sequenced in a study of T cells in tumors after PD-1 blockade. Measured with immunoSEQ multiplex PCR; TCRdb has only the in-frame clones, and not every one. The repertoire includes about 47,000 clones, roughly three quarters of them detected once, and 8.7% sits in the top ten. The source material was PBMCs, sampled before anti-PD-1 therapy. These receptors originate from a human donor with advanced basal cell or squamous cell carcinoma (not recorded which).

The V and J genes are TRBV28 and TRBJ1-1; D is uncertain. CDR1 and CDR2 (germline): MDHEN, SYDVKM. V gave up 3 bases and J gave up 1 base, with 15 bases separating them. The CDR3 covers 16 residues. The CDR3 loop reads CASSFSLQSPNTEAFF. The CDR3 nucleotides are TGTGCCAGCAGTTTTAGCCTCCAGAGCCCGAACACTGAAGCTTTCTTT.

The V gene is TRBV5-5, the J gene TRBJ2-1; 7 nucleotides match TRBD2. This CDR3 has 17 amino acids. The J segment lost 6 bases and the V segment lost 6 bases, leaving 18 bases of the junction unmatched. Germline V gene lookup returns CDR1 SGHKS and CDR2 YYEKEE (reference sequence). CDR3 nucleotides: TGTGCCAGCATCCTTAGCTTGTCGGCGGGAGTCTTCAATGAGCAGTTCTTC. Translation gives CASILSLSAGVFNEQFF.

This clone was seen only a few times. The rearrangement joins TRBV5-4 to TRBJ2-5; D possibly matches TRBD1 or TRBD2 (5 bases each). Germline V gives CDR1 SGHNT, CDR2 YYREEE (reference sequence). V lost 2 bases, J lost 0 bases, and 14 bases lay in between. This CDR3 region has 16 residues. The CDR3 reads CASSFRDPPDQETQYF. CDR3 nucleotides: TGTGCCAGCAGCTTCAGGGACCCACCGGACCAAGAGACCCAGTACTTC.

This chain links TRBV3-1 (or the pseudogene TRBV3-2) with TRBJ1-2; 8 nucleotides align to TRBD1. Trimming cost V 6 bases and J 4 bases; bases outside gene matches: 4. CDR1 is LGHDT, CDR2 YNNKEL, per germline (reference sequence). The CDR3 has 13 amino acids. CDR3 loop: CASRAGTGYGYTF. CDR3 DNA: TGTGCCAGCAGGGCCGGGACAGGCTATGGCTACACCTTC.

The V call is TRBV10-3, the J call TRBJ2-2; D unclear. This CDR3 is built from 13 residues. Germline V gene data show CDR1 as ENHRY and CDR2 as SYGVKD. The ends were cut back, 0 bases at V and 4 bases at J, with 3 bases in the middle. CDR3 sequence: CAISESRTGELFF. The CDR3 region has the DNA TGTGCCATCAGTGAGTCGCGCACCGGGGAGCTGTTTTTT.

CDR3 bases: TGTGCCAGCAGTGTGGAGGGGGAGAACTATGGCTACACCTTC. It codes for CASSVEGENYGYTF. V usage is TRBV2 and J usage is TRBJ1-2; a possible D gene is TRBD1 (6 bases). The CDR3 has 14 residues. V dropped 4 bases and J dropped 2 bases, with 11 bases sitting between them. From germline, CDR1 is SNHLY and CDR2 FYNNEI. Filled out from reference TRBV2 and TRBJ1-2, the complete variable domain reads EPEVTQTPSHQVTQMGQEVILRCVPISNHLYFYWYRQILGQKVEFLVSFYNNEISEKSEIFDDQFSVERPDGSNFTLKIRSTKLEDSAMYFCASSVEGENYGYTFGSGTRLTVV.

The genes are TRBV5-5 and TRBJ2-7; the match to TRBD2 covers 12 bases. This CDR3 comprises 17 residues. The germline V gene has CDR1 SGHKS and CDR2 YYEKEE (reference sequence). V shed 5 bases, J shed 2 bases, and the junction held 11 bases outside the gene matches. CDR3 nucleotide sequence: TGTGCCAGCAGTCGAAGGCTAGCGGGAGGGGGGGCCTACGAGCAGTACTTC. Protein: CASSRRLAGGGAYEQYF.

This clone was observed a few times. This chain joins TRBV5-8 and TRBJ1-2; TRBD1 might be the D (6 bases). Per the germline V gene, CDR1 is SGHTS and CDR2 is YDEGEE. The germline V and J ends were trimmed by 4 bases and 0 bases, with 13 bases remaining between them. This CDR3 region has 15 residues. DNA of the CDR3: TGTGCCAGCAGCACAACAGGGACCTCTAACTATGGCTACACCTTC. This codes for CASSTTGTSNYGYTF. The full variable domain, with the rest looked up from reference TRBV5-8 and TRBJ1-2, is EAGVTQSPTHLIKTRGQQATLRCSPISGHTSVYWYQQALGLGLQFLLWYDEGEERNRGNFPPRFSGRQFPNYSSELNVNALELEDSALYLCASSTTGTSNYGYTFGSGTRLTVV.

The chain carries TRBV7-3 and TRBJ2-3; tentative D call: TRBD2 (5 bases). V lost 5 bases and J lost 2, with 14 bases in between. The CDR3 loop spans 15 amino acids. Germline loops: CDR1 SGHTA, CDR2 FQGTGA. This chain's CDR3 is CASSTRSGNTDTQYF. The CDR3 DNA reads TGTGCCAGCAGCACACGGAGCGGAAACACAGATACGCAGTATTTT.

The gene calls are TRBV15 and TRBJ2-5; D gene unclear. Trimming stripped 0 bases from V and 3 bases from J, with 8 bases between. This CDR3 is 14 amino acids long. Germline V gives CDR1 LNHNV, CDR2 YYDKDF (reference sequence). CDR3 protein: CATSRDGTEETQYF. CDR3 in DNA: TGTGCCACCAGCAGAGATGGAACAGAAGAGACCCAGTACTTC. Variable domain in full (rest from reference TRBV15 and TRBJ2-5): DAMVIQNPRYQVTQFGKPVTLSCSQTLNHNVMYWYQQKSSQAPKLLFHYYDKDFNNEADTPDNFQSRRPNTSFCFLDIRSPGLGDTAMYLCATSRDGTEETQYFGPGTRLLVL.

The rearrangement uses TRBV5-1 and TRBJ2-7; tentatively, D is TRBD1 (6 bases). V lost 0 bases to trimming and J lost 5 bases, with 12 bases between them. The germline V gene has CDR1 SGHRS and CDR2 YFSETQ. The CDR3 extends over 14 amino acids. The CDR3 DNA follows: TGCGCCAGCAGCTTGGGCCAGGGGCAGAACGAGCAGTACTTC. Amino acid sequence: CASSLGQGQNEQYF. The full variable domain, completed using reference TRBV5-1 and TRBJ2-7, is KAGVTQTPRYLIKTRGQQVTLSCSPISGHRSVSWYQQTPGQGLQFLFEYFSETQRNKGNFPGRFSGRQFSNSRSEMNVSTLELGDSALYLCASSLGQGQNEQYFGPGTRLTVT.

This sequence joins TRBV27 and TRBJ2-7, with D possibly being TRBD1 (5 bases). V dropped 8 bases and J dropped 1 base, with 12 bases sitting between them. Germline loops: CDR1 MNHEY, CDR2 SMNVEV (reference sequence). The CDR3 is made up of 13 amino acids. CDR3 nucleotide sequence: TGTGCCAGCGGAACAGGTCCTTCCTACGAGCAGTACTTC. It codes for CASGTGPSYEQYF.

This chain connects TRBV3-1 (or the pseudogene TRBV3-2) to TRBJ2-2, with no clear D. Germline-derived CDR1 and CDR2 are LGHDT and YNNKEL (reference sequence). Trimming left V 7 bases short and J 2 bases short, with 14 bases between. The CDR3 extends over 15 amino acids. CDR3 region: CASTHGTSNTGELFF. The CDR3 region has the DNA TGTGCCAGCACCCACGGTACTTCAAACACCGGGGAGCTGTTTTTT.

The chain uses TRBV27 and TRBJ2-5; D possibly uses TRBD1 or TRBD2 (7 bases each). The CDR3 runs 14 residues. V lost 6 bases and J 0 bases, leaving 11 bases between the germline ends. Germline assignment: CDR1 MNHEY and CDR2 SMNVEV (reference sequence). The CDR3 DNA reads as TGTGCCAGCAGCGCAGGGGGGGACCAAGAGACCCAGTACTTC. It yields the protein CASSAGGDQETQYF.

This chain links TRBV6-4 with TRBJ2-1; 12 positions agree with TRBD2. Germline loops: CDR1 MRHNA, CDR2 SNTAGT. Trimming cost V 3 bases and J 4 bases; bases outside gene matches: 4. CDR3 size: 16 residues. CDR3 amino acids: CASSEELAGGYNEQFF. The DNA for the CDR3 is TGTGCCAGCAGTGAAGAACTAGCGGGGGGTTACAATGAGCAGTTCTTC.